This T cell receptor (beta chain) was documented in a study of regulatory T cells in long-lasting Graves disease. Study findings and constraints: With approximately 2,500 shared public clonotypes, persistent patients exceeded new patients, who shared about a thousand. Lower TCR diversity characterized persistent Graves' patients relative to newly diagnosed patients.

CDR3 length: 16 amino acids. This clonotype was detected many times. Its target is unknown. A read error may produce the germline difference seen at one junction end. Time point indicated: newly diagnosed GD, antithyroid drugs for less than 3 months. PBMC-extracted RNA yielded the TCR library. The EDTA tubes were filled with around 9.2 milliliters of drawn peripheral blood. Arm-PCR with iRepertoire HTBI primers amplified the CDR3 regions for these TCR beta libraries. TCRdb passed the multiplex PCR reads through MiXCR, listing each CDR3 protein once. The profile shows roughly 260,000 distinct CDR3 sequences, 15% to 20% of them singletons. These data also featured in a second study, about T cells in Graves' hyperthyroidism and ophthalmopathy. This second report adds: TCR CDR3 underwent first-round RT-PCR with the HTBI primer set.

This chain joins TRBV12-3 or TRBV12-4 and TRBJ1-3; 7 nucleotides align to TRBD1. This sequence was found in a woman aged 25 to 39 with Graves disease. The sample here was peripheral blood mononuclear cells (PBMCs), taken at new diagnosis, from a patient treated with antithyroid drugs. The CDR3 is CASSSTWTGSGNTVYF. CDR3 nucleotide sequence: TGTGCCAGCAGTTCCACCTGGACAGGCTCTGGAAACACCGTATATTTT.